The 20 T cell receptor beta chains in this list originate from one sample, sequenced in a study of T cells in Graves' hyperthyroidism and ophthalmopathy (dated by TCRdb to the late 2010s). Preparation of the library involved multiplex PCR. The sequencer listed for this sample is Illumina HiSeq 2000. Amplification of TCR beta CDR3 regions was carried out from RNA transcripts. The TCR CDR3 was subjected to a first round of RT-PCR using the HTBI primer set and the Qiagen OneStep RT-PCR kit. TCRdb reprocessing: public reads trimmed at Q25 with fastp, clones called with MiXCR, in-frame beta chains kept. CDR3 protein sequences are deduplicated, and each keeps its most common genes and DNA. The sample yields hundreds of thousands of distinct CDR3 sequences; more than 15% were counted once. About 50% of the sample rests with the top ten. Sequencing input: blood. The receptors come from an older woman with Graves' ophthalmopathy.

Many counts were recorded for this clonotype. The chain links TRBV6-1 to TRBJ1-4; the D gene is possibly TRBD1 (5 bases). The CDR3 extends over 18 amino acids. The ends were cut back, 1 base at V and 7 bases at J, with 22 bases in the middle. Germline V gives CDR1 MNHNS, CDR2 SASEGT. CDR3 sequence: CASSEVPRGKPSGEKLFF. The CDR3 DNA reads as TGTGCCAGCAGTGAAGTTCCTAGGGGAAAACCTTCGGGTGAAAAACTGTTTTTT.

This clonotype was observed at least ten times. The rearrangement uses TRBV5-6 and TRBJ2-7, with 7 bases that match TRBD2. This CDR3 is 15 amino acids long. Per the germline V gene, CDR1 is SGHDT and CDR2 is YYEEEE. After removal of 4 bases from V and 3 bases from J, the junction contained 10 bases not matched to a gene. CDR3 sequence (DNA): TGTGCCAGCAGCCAATCCGGGACGGGAGGCTACGAGCAGTACTTC. Protein: CASSQSGTGGYEQYF.

This clonotype appeared a few times. V is TRBV7-2 and J is TRBJ1-4, with D possibly matching TRBD1 (6 bases). In germline, CDR1 is SGHTA, CDR2 FQGNSA. The ends were cut back, 1 base at V and 7 bases at J, with 16 bases in the middle. The CDR3 has 16 residues. CDR3 bases: TGTGCCAGCAGCTTAGGAGGGGGGTCGGTCGGTGAAAAACTGTTTTTT. Translation gives CASSLGGGSVGEKLFF.

This clonotype showed up just a few times. The rearrangement links TRBV5-4 to TRBJ2-5; 13 bases align to TRBD2. V trimming: 3 bases; J trimming: 4 bases; junction bases outside the gene matches: 3. This CDR3 is 15 amino acids long. Germline CDR1 SGHNT, CDR2 YYREEE (reference sequence). This CDR3 reads CASSSWTSGGETQYF. CDR3 coding DNA: TGTGCCAGCAGCTCCTGGACTAGCGGGGGAGAGACCCAGTACTTC.

There are many counts of this clonotype. J is TRBJ1-1 and V is TRBV12-5, with D uncertain. This CDR3 comprises 14 residues. The V end was cut by 2 bases, the J end by 5 bases, with 12 bases between. The V gene's germline CDR1 is LGHNT and CDR2 FRNRAP. CDR3 loop: CASGLIQAGTEAFF. DNA for the CDR3: TGTGCTAGTGGTTTGATCCAGGCGGGGACTGAAGCTTTCTTT.

V gene TRBV9 combines with J gene TRBJ1-1; D gene ambiguous. V was clipped by 0 bases and J by 10 bases, with 25 bases between them. The CDR3 is 17 amino acids. Germline V gives CDR1 SGDLS, CDR2 YYNGEE. The CDR3 nucleotides read TGTGCCAGCAGCGTAGCCCCCTACGCGGGAACCGGCGAAGGAGCTTTCTTT. Translating gives CASSVAPYAGTGEGAFF.

This clonotype appeared many times. This sequence joins TRBV29-1 and TRBJ1-5, with D unresolved. Trimming stripped 4 bases from V and 3 bases from J, with 13 bases between. CDR3 size: 14 residues. Per the germline V gene, CDR1 is SQVTM and CDR2 is ANQGSEA. CDR3 residues: CSVVPAGNNQPQHF. The CDR3 DNA follows: TGCAGCGTTGTACCCGCGGGCAACAATCAGCCCCAGCATTTT.

In this sample, this clonotype turned up a few times. Germline and junction disagree at one end, which may indicate a read error. V gene TRBV5-1 combines with J gene TRBJ2-7; the D gene is possibly TRBD1 (7 bases). Per germline, CDR1 SGHRS and CDR2 YFSETQ. This CDR3 has 13 amino acids. This chain's CDR3 is CAGSLGRGDEQYF. CDR3 nucleotides: TGCGCCGGCAGCTTGGGCAGGGGGGACGAGCAGTACTTC.

This clonotype was counted ten times or more. The V call is TRBV20-1, the J call TRBJ2-7; D not resolved. CDR1 and CDR2 (germline): DFQATT, SNEGSKA (reference sequence). This CDR3 has 12 residues. V lost 1 base, J lost 1 base, and 5 bases lay in between. CDR3 loop: CSARVGSYEQYF. The CDR3 DNA reads as TGCAGTGCTAGAGTGGGGTCCTACGAGCAGTACTTC.

There are a few counts of this clonotype. V gene TRBV6-1 combines with J gene TRBJ2-1; D not resolved. V shed 4 bases and J shed 6 bases, with 4 bases lying between them. This CDR3 contains 11 residues. The germline V gene encodes CDR1 MNHNS and CDR2 SASEGT. The CDR3 region is CASSGPNEQFF. CDR3 in DNA: TGTGCCAGCAGTGGCCCCAATGAGCAGTTCTTC.

In its sample, this clonotype was seen many times. V is TRBV5-1 and J is TRBJ2-1; D call uncertain. Germline loops: CDR1 SGHRS, CDR2 YFSETQ. V lost 4 bases and J 3 bases, leaving 8 bases between the germline ends. This CDR3 comprises 13 residues. CDR3 sequence: CASSALYYNEQFF. The CDR3 region has the DNA TGCGCCAGCAGCGCTCTGTACTACAATGAGCAGTTCTTC.

V is TRBV6-1 and J is TRBJ1-5; tentatively, D is TRBD1 (6 bases). The CDR3 is 14 amino acids. Germline V gene sequence: CDR1 MNHNS, CDR2 SASEGT. V was clipped by 5 bases and J by 3 bases, with 11 bases between them. CDR3 nucleotides: TGTGCCAGCAGTACTCAGGGGATCAATCAGCCCCAGCATTTT. Translating gives CASSTQGINQPQHF.

This clonotype occurred a few times. The chain uses TRBV5-5 and TRBJ2-2; 8 bases align to TRBD1. This CDR3 contains 18 residues. Germline assignment: CDR1 SGHKS and CDR2 YYEKEE (reference sequence). J gave up 2 bases and V 0 bases, and 9 bases lay outside the gene matches. CDR3 coding DNA: TGTGCCAGCAGCTTGGAGGCCAGGGGGCCGGTAAACACCGGGGAGCTGTTTTTT. It yields the protein CASSLEARGPVNTGELFF.

This chain uses TRBV29-1 with TRBJ2-1, with TRBD2 identical over 13 bases. V shed 7 bases and J 7 bases; nucleotides not matched to a gene: 7. Germline V gene lookup returns CDR1 SQVTM and CDR2 ANQGSEA. This CDR3 contains 14 residues. CDR3 sequence reads: CSAEGLAGQNEQFF. The DNA for the CDR3 is TGCAGCGCTGAGGGACTAGCGGGACAGAATGAGCAGTTCTTC.

In DNA, the CDR3 is TGCGCCAGCAGCCAAGCCGCGGGACAGGGCCGGCATGAGCAGTTCTTC. Amino acid sequence: CASSQAAGQGRHEQFF. The chain has TRBV4-1 and TRBJ2-1; 9 nucleotides agree with TRBD1. The CDR3 covers 16 residues. The J segment lost 8 bases and the V segment lost 1 base, leaving 9 bases of the junction unmatched. The V gene's germline CDR1 is MGHRA and CDR2 YSYEKL.

This clonotype was detected ten times or more. The chain carries TRBV29-1 and TRBJ2-1; 8 nucleotides align to TRBD2. J lost 5 bases, V lost 7 bases, and 10 bases had no gene match. The germline V gene encodes CDR1 SQVTM and CDR2 ANQGSEA. This CDR3 spans 14 amino acids. The CDR3 bases are TGCAGCGGAACACTAGCGGCTACTAACAATGAGCAGTTCTTC. Its protein is CSGTLAATNNEQFF.

This clonotype was counted a few times. This chain links TRBV29-1 with TRBJ1-2; 9 nucleotides agree with TRBD1. The CDR3 has 12 residues. The ends lost 6 bases at V and 4 bases at J; junction bases unmatched: 3. Germline V lookup: CDR1 SQVTM, CDR2 ANQGSEA. The CDR3 here is CSVDRGFYGYTF. DNA for the CDR3: TGCAGCGTGGACAGGGGTTTCTATGGCTACACCTTC.

The V call is TRBV12-3 or TRBV12-4, the J call TRBJ2-1, with D tentatively TRBD1 (6 bases). This CDR3 contains 14 residues. V was trimmed by 4 bases and J by 2 bases, leaving 9 bases between them. This CDR3 reads CASSSRTAYNEQFF. The CDR3 nucleotides read TGTGCCAGCAGTTCTAGGACAGCCTACAATGAGCAGTTCTTC.

This clonotype was seen at least ten times. The chain joins TRBV3-1 to TRBJ1-2; possibly TRBD1 for D (5 bases). Germline CDR1 and CDR2: LGHDT and YNNKEL (reference sequence). Trimming removed 9 bases from V and 1 base from J, with 9 bases in between. This CDR3 comprises 12 residues. CDR3 DNA: TGTGCCAGTTATGACAGTAACTATGGCTACACCTTC. This codes for CASYDSNYGYTF. The entire variable domain, with the rest obtained from reference TRBV3-1 and TRBJ1-2, is as follows: DTAVSQTPKYLVTQMGNDKSIKCEQNLGHDTMYWYKQDSKKFLKIMFSYNNKELIINETVPNRFSPKSPDKAHLNLHINSLELGDSAVYFCASYDSNYGYTFGSGTRLTVV.

At least ten counts were recorded for this clonotype. The chain recombines TRBV12-3 or TRBV12-4 with TRBJ2-3; 8 bases match TRBD1. The CDR3 runs 14 residues. Germline trimming cut 7 bases from V and 6 bases from J; bases unmatched to any gene: 9. The CDR3 DNA sequence: TGTGCCAGCACCAATCCCCGGGACAGGGATACGCAGTATTTT. The encoded protein is CASTNPRDRDTQYF.